This T cell receptor beta chain was sequenced during a study of T cell repertoires in cytomegalovirus infection. CDR3 length equals 18 residues. After removal of 6 bases from V and 4 bases from J, the junction contained 20 bases not matched to a gene. CDR1 and CDR2 (germline): DFQATT, SNEGSKA (reference sequence). MiXCR, applied by TCRdb to the reads, yields one record per CDR3 protein. Altogether under 300,000 distinct CDR3 sequences are present, around 12% being singletons, with the ten largest covering roughly 1.7%. This sequence was found in a human donor in good health (CMV status not recorded). Some clones in this sample may be carry-over from other donors' samples. This chain connects TRBV20-1 to TRBJ2-3; 9 bases are a match to TRBD2. Sample: PBMCs. CDR3 DNA: TGCAGTGCAATTGATGGGTTGGCGGGGGGGCATGAGTCAGATACGCAGTATTTT. Protein sequence: CSAIDGLAGGHESDTQYF.